Shown below are 10 T cell receptor beta chains from a single sample sequenced in a study of blood T cell repertoires in COVID-19. TCRdb keeps only in-frame clones here, not all; method: immunoSEQ multiplex PCR. The sample has around 310,000 clones, over 85% seen once; the top ten hold roughly a tenth. The sequenced sample was PBMCs or T cells enriched from blood (not recorded which). Every receptor here comes from a young woman who had recovered from COVID-19.

As regards this clone: Other nucleotide sequences in the sample specify the same CDR3. The chain carries TRBV29-1 and TRBJ2-1; 9 nucleotides match TRBD2. Germline loops: CDR1 SQVTM, CDR2 ANQGSEA. CDR3 length: 16 amino acids. V shed 1 base, J shed 0 bases, and the junction held 4 bases outside the gene matches. The CDR3, as DNA: TGCAGCGTTGAAGGACTAGCGGCCAGCTCCTACAATGAGCAGTTCTTC. It yields the protein CSVEGLAASSYNEQFF.

The chain joins TRBV21-1 to TRBJ1-5; the table gives TRBD1 as D, unverified against the DNA. TRBV21-1 is designated a pseudogene. The CDR3 is made up of 16 amino acids. The CDR3 here is CASSTPTGGLNQPQHF. The CDR3 DNA follows: TGTGCCAGCAGCACCCCGACAGGGGGCCTCAATCAGCCCCAGCATTTT.

This sequence joins TRBV28 and TRBJ1-1; D is ambiguous. The CDR3 extends over 16 amino acids. Trimming pared 7 bases from V and 1 base from J, leaving 19 bases between. Germline V gene sequence: CDR1 MDHEN, CDR2 SYDVKM. Written as DNA, the CDR3 is TGTGCCAGCAACCCCCCGGGTGAGGGTTCGAACACTGAAGCTTTCTTT. Amino acid sequence: CASNPPGEGSNTEAFF.

In this sample, this clone turned up once. In nucleotides, the CDR3 is TGCGCCAGCAGCGATGGGACTTTTGTCGGGGAGACCCAGTACTTC. Its protein product is CASSDGTFVGETQYF. V gene TRBV5-1 combines with J gene TRBJ2-5; D is possibly TRBD2 (6 bases). The V end lost 4 bases, the J end lost 5 bases, and 18 bases lay between the germline ends. Per germline, CDR1 SGHRS and CDR2 YFSETQ. This CDR3 is built from 15 residues.

CDR3 region: CASSSYHRDSGNTIYF. In nucleotides, the CDR3 is TGCGCCAGCAGCTCTTACCACAGGGACTCTGGAAACACCATATATTTT. V is TRBV5-1 and J is TRBJ1-3; TRBD1 is a possible D gene (6 bases). Germline V gene sequence: CDR1 SGHRS, CDR2 YFSETQ. This CDR3 region has 16 residues. Between the trimmed V and J ends, which lost 3 bases and 0 bases, there was a span of 13 bases.

This rearrangement joins TRBV5-1 to TRBJ1-4; possible D gene TRBD1, 5 bases. The germline gives CDR1 SGHRS, CDR2 YFSETQ. This CDR3 is 15 amino acids long. The V gene lost 5 bases and the J gene lost 4 bases, with 15 bases spanning the gap. For the CDR3, the DNA is TGCGCCAGCAGGGGACTGGGGGGATTTAATGAAAAACTGTTTTTT. It codes for CASRGLGGFNEKLFF.

The chain carries TRBV7-9 and TRBJ2-1; a weak D match, TRBD1 (5 bases). Trimming stripped 1 base from V and 15 bases from J, with 13 bases between. The CDR3 has 12 amino acids. From germline, CDR1 is SEHNR and CDR2 FQNEAQ (reference sequence). The CDR3 spells CASSLEDSRGFF. Written as DNA, the CDR3 is TGTGCCAGCAGCTTAGAGGATAGTAGGGGGTTCTTC.

The CDR3 spells CASSRGTGSSYEQYF. The CDR3 DNA reads as TGTGCCAGTAGTAGGGGGACTGGTTCTTCCTACGAGCAGTACTTC. J is TRBJ2-7 and V is TRBV19, with a tentative D call TRBD2 (6 bases). V lost 4 bases, J lost 1 base, and 14 bases lay in between. The CDR3 has 15 residues. From germline, CDR1 is LNHDA and CDR2 SQIVND (reference sequence). The whole variable domain, filled in from reference TRBV19 and TRBJ2-7, reads DGGITQSPKYLFRKEGQNVTLSCEQNLNHDAMYWYRQDPGQGLRLIYYSQIVNDFQKGDIAEGYSVSREKKESFPLTVTSAQKNPTAFYLCASSRGTGSSYEQYFGPGTRLTVT.

This chain connects TRBV11-3 to TRBJ2-1; TRBD2 agrees at 16 bases. The V segment lost 5 bases and the J segment 10 bases; nucleotides outside the gene matches: 5. The CDR3 consists of 15 residues. Looked up from germline, CDR1 is SGHNT and CDR2 is YENEEA. The CDR3 here is CASSPGLAGGEEQFF. CDR3 nucleotides: TGTGCCAGCAGCCCGGGACTAGCGGGAGGGGAAGAGCAGTTCTTC.

This clone was seen once. The chain uses TRBV27 and TRBJ1-4, with D possibly being TRBD1 (6 bases). The CDR3 spans 14 residues. The V end lost 4 bases, the J end lost 7 bases, and 13 bases lay between the germline ends. Germline V gene sequence: CDR1 MNHEY, CDR2 SMNVEV (reference sequence). The CDR3, as DNA: TGTGCCAGCAGTTCGCAGGGGTCCGGTGAAAAACTGTTTTTT. It yields the protein CASSSQGSGEKLFF.